The 14 T cell receptor beta chains below all came from one sample that was sequenced in a study of blood T cell repertoires in COVID-19 (dated by TCRdb to 2018 to 2021). The library was generated by the immunoSEQ multiplex PCR assay. TCRdb mirrors the immuneACCESS table, restricted to in-frame sequences. Some clones are absent from its copies; in checked studies, under half trace to an unresolved V gene, and the reason for the others is unknown. The sample includes some 70,000 clones, with under 85% observed a single time. The ten largest make up 15% of the sample. Sequenced: peripheral blood. Source of these receptors: a man aged 60 to 75 with COVID-19, enrolled during active disease.

The chain recombines TRBV7-3 with TRBJ2-5, with 7 nucleotides matching TRBD2. With 3 bases clipped from V and 5 bases from J, the junction kept 3 bases outside the gene matches. The CDR3 runs 13 residues. Germline CDR1 reads SGHTA; CDR2 reads FQGTGA. The CDR3 spells CASSFGGGETQYF. DNA of the CDR3: TGTGCCAGCAGCTTCGGGGGAGGGGAGACCCAGTACTTC.

This clone was found a few times. This chain joins TRBV4-2 and TRBJ1-1, with D perhaps matching TRBD1 (6 bases). The germline CDR1 and CDR2 sequences are LGHNA and YNFKEQ. This CDR3 region has 17 residues. V gave up 5 bases and J gave up 1 base, with 20 bases separating them. CDR3 region: CASSSLRQGLGNTEAFF. The CDR3 DNA is TGTGCCAGCAGCTCCTTAAGGCAGGGGCTCGGGAACACTGAAGCTTTCTTT.

The gene calls are TRBV6-2 or TRBV6-3 and TRBJ2-3; 8 positions agree with TRBD2. CDR3 size: 16 residues. J was trimmed by 3 bases and V by 0 bases; bases with no gene match: 5. In germline, CDR1 is MNHEY, CDR2 SVGEGT. CDR3 sequence reads: CASSYSGREATDTQYF. CDR3 sequence (DNA): TGTGCCAGCAGTTACTCGGGGCGGGAGGCAACAGATACGCAGTATTTT.

The chain employs TRBV27 and TRBJ1-5; no reliable D call. V lost 5 bases and J 0 bases, leaving 11 bases between the germline ends. CDR3 length: 15 residues. The germline V gene encodes CDR1 MNHEY and CDR2 SMNVEV (reference sequence). The CDR3 is CASSPLPDSNQPQHF. The CDR3 DNA reads TGTGCCAGCAGTCCCCTCCCAGATAGCAATCAGCCCCAGCATTTT.

This chain connects TRBV28 to TRBJ1-2, with 9 nucleotides matching TRBD1. Germline CDR1 reads MDHEN; CDR2 reads SYDVKM. J gave up 4 bases and V 4 bases, and 7 bases lay outside the gene matches. The CDR3 has 15 residues. The CDR3 nucleotides read TGTGCCAGCAGTTCTACAGGGGGCGCGGGCTATGGCTACACCTTC. Protein: CASSSTGGAGYGYTF.

V gene TRBV19 combines with J gene TRBJ2-3; D is possibly TRBD2 (6 bases). Between the trimmed V and J ends, which lost 4 bases and 8 bases, there was a span of 13 bases. The CDR3 is made up of 13 amino acids. CDR1 and CDR2 from the germline V gene are LNHDA and SQIVND (reference sequence). The CDR3 DNA follows: TGTGCCAGTAGTAGGGCCGGGACTTCTACGCAGTATTTT. This sequence encodes CASSRAGTSTQYF.

The chain has TRBV7-9 and TRBJ2-5; 9 positions match TRBD1. The germline V gene has CDR1 SEHNR and CDR2 FQNEAQ (reference sequence). The V gene end was trimmed by 3 bases and the J gene end by 2 bases; junction bases not matched to a gene: 4. The CDR3 has 15 amino acids. The CDR3 reads CASSLGTGTQETQYF. CDR3 nucleotides: TGTGCCAGCAGCTTGGGGACAGGGACACAAGAGACCCAGTACTTC.

This sequence joins TRBV9 and TRBJ2-5, with TRBD1 matching 12 bases. Germline V lookup: CDR1 SGDLS, CDR2 YYNGEE. The CDR3 sequence is 16 residues long. V gave up 1 base and J gave up 5 bases; unmatched junction bases: 6. The CDR3 loop is CASSVTGTGGWETQYF. CDR3 coding DNA: TGTGCCAGCAGCGTAACCGGGACAGGGGGCTGGGAGACCCAGTACTTC.

The genes are TRBV30 and TRBJ2-3, with D unresolved. Germline V gene data show CDR1 as GTSNPN and CDR2 as SVGIG (reference sequence). V dropped 5 bases and J dropped 6 bases, with 9 bases sitting between them. This CDR3 region has 11 residues. DNA of the CDR3: TGTGCCTGGGCCTTACTTGATACGCAGTATTTT. As protein: CAWALLDTQYF. Full variable domain (outside the CDR3, taken from reference TRBV30 and TRBJ2-3): SQTIHQWPATLVQPVGSPLSLECTVEGTSNPNLYWYRQAAGRGLQLLFYSVGIGQISSEVPQNLSASRPQDRQFILSSKKLLLSDSGFYLCAWALLDTQYFGPGTRLTVL.

The J gene is TRBJ1-1, the V gene TRBV6-1; 9 bases agree with TRBD1. CDR1 is MNHNS and CDR2 is SASEGT in the germline V gene. V dropped 4 bases and J dropped 2; count of bases not matched to a gene: 11. The CDR3 sequence is 17 residues long. CDR3 DNA: TGTGCCAGCAGTGGACACAGGGGGCGAGTTGGTAACACTGAAGCTTTCTTT. Translating it yields CASSGHRGRVGNTEAFF.

The V call is TRBV19, the J call TRBJ2-3, with 12 bases identical to TRBD2. CDR3 length equals 17 residues. Germline CDR1 LNHDA, CDR2 SQIVND (reference sequence). Trimming at V came to 3 bases and at J to 2 bases, leaving 6 bases not matched to a gene. The CDR3 protein is CASSIGTSGPTTDTQYF. In DNA, the CDR3 is TGTGCCAGTAGTATCGGGACTAGCGGGCCGACCACAGATACGCAGTATTTT.

The chain joins TRBV29-1 to TRBJ2-7, with TRBD1 as a possible D gene (6 bases). The length of the CDR3 is 12 residues. The V and J ends lost 1 base and 3 bases respectively, with 7 bases between them. In germline, CDR1 is SQVTM, CDR2 ANQGSEA. This CDR3 reads CSVEGQDYEQYF. The CDR3 bases are TGCAGCGTTGAAGGACAGGACTACGAGCAGTACTTC.

The chain carries TRBV27 and TRBJ1-3; D is unclear. The CDR3 is made up of 14 amino acids. Trimming removed 3 bases from V and 3 bases from J, with 9 bases in between. From germline, CDR1 is MNHEY and CDR2 SMNVEV (reference sequence). The CDR3 loop is CASSFAGNGNTIYF. DNA of the CDR3: TGTGCCAGCAGTTTCGCGGGGAATGGAAACACCATATATTTT.

The CDR3 coding sequence is TGTGCCAGCAGCCAAGGGACAGGGATTGGCTACACCTTC. Translating gives CASSQGTGIGYTF. The V gene is TRBV5-4, the J gene TRBJ1-2; 9 nucleotides line up with TRBD1. Unmatched junction bases numbered 5, after V lost 4 bases and J lost 7 bases. Germline V gene data show CDR1 as SGHNT and CDR2 as YYREEE (reference sequence). The CDR3 extends over 13 amino acids.